The 14 T cell receptor beta chains below all came from one sample that was sequenced in a study of T cells in Graves' hyperthyroidism and ophthalmopathy. Amplification targeted TCR beta CDR3 regions from RNA transcripts. Using the HTBI primer set, a first-round RT-PCR was run on the TCR CDR3. TCRdb ran MiXCR on the multiplex PCR reads and lists one entry per CDR3 protein. The sample records around 760,000 distinct CDR3 sequences, about 35% being singletons. The source material was blood. The receptors here all came from a woman in her thirties or forties with Graves' hyperthyroidism.

With regard to this clonotype: The junction and the germline gene differ at one end; a read error may be behind it. This chain uses TRBV24-1 with TRBJ2-6, with D possibly matching TRBD2 (7 bases). CDR3 length: 17 residues. CDR1 KGHDR and CDR2 SFDVKD come from the germline V gene. In DNA, the CDR3 is TGTGCCAGCAGTGTCGGGGGGCCTTTATCTGGGGCCAACGTCCTGACTTTC. Translating gives CASSVGGPLSGANVLTF.

This clonotype was counted once. Being one base from a much bigger clone, this may be a read error. This sequence joins TRBV9 and TRBJ1-2; maybe TRBD1 (5 bases). The CDR3 consists of 14 residues. Germline values: CDR1 SGDLS, CDR2 YYNGEE. Trimming removed 0 bases at V and 7 bases at J, with 13 bases between. The chain's CDR3 is CASSVVPGIGGYTF. The CDR3 DNA follows: TGTGCCAGCAGCGTAGTCCCAGGGATAGGTGGCTACACCTTC.

This sequence joins TRBV7-2 and TRBJ1-2; D gene ambiguous. CDR1 and CDR2 from the germline V gene are SGHTA and FQGNSA. There are 12 residues in the CDR3. V was cut by 2 bases and J by 8 bases, with 9 bases left in between. CDR3: CASSLRLGGYTF. DNA for the CDR3: TGTGCCAGCAGCTTAAGATTGGGGGGCTACACCTTC.

This clonotype was detected ten times or more. This rearrangement joins TRBV7-2 to TRBJ1-5; D is ambiguous. V was pared by 2 bases and J by 4 bases, with 9 bases between. The CDR3 totals 14 residues. From germline, CDR1 is SGHTA and CDR2 FQGNSA. The CDR3 protein is CASSLTGENQPQHF. CDR3 DNA sequence: TGTGCCAGCAGCTTAACGGGCGAGAATCAGCCCCAGCATTTT.

On this clonotype: This clone may be a read error of a much larger clone one base away. The chain joins TRBV10-3 to TRBJ1-1; D is unresolved. The CDR3 loop spans 13 amino acids. V was trimmed by 4 bases and J by 0 bases, leaving 6 bases between them. In germline, CDR1 is ENHRY, CDR2 SYGVKD. CDR3 DNA: TGTGCCATCAGTGGACTACTGAACACTGAAGCTTTCTTT. It encodes CAISGLLNTEAFF.

In regard to this clonotype: A much more abundant neighbour one base away suggests this may be a read error. The V gene is TRBV5-1, the J gene TRBJ2-6; 8 bases map to TRBD1. CDR1 is SGHRS, CDR2 YFSETQ, per germline. This CDR3 is built from 16 residues. This CDR3 reads CASSRTGSSGANVLTF. The DNA for the CDR3 is TGTGCCAGCAGCCGGACAGGGAGCTCTGGGGCCAACGTCCTGACTTTC.

V usage is TRBV7-9 and J usage is TRBJ2-7; D call uncertain. CDR1 is SEHNR and CDR2 is FQNEAQ in the germline V gene (reference sequence). V lost 6 bases to trimming and J lost 2 bases, with 14 bases between them. The CDR3 runs to 14 residues. The CDR3 DNA is TGTGCCAGCAGTTTAAGTAGCCCGACCTACGAGCAGTACTTC. Encoded protein: CASSLSSPTYEQYF.

This clonotype has at least ten counts. The chain couples TRBV29-1 to TRBJ1-2; D gene unclear. In germline, CDR1 is SQVTM, CDR2 ANQGSEA. CDR3 length: 12 amino acids. Trimming removed 4 bases from V and 7 bases from J, with 13 bases in between. The CDR3 protein is CSVVSGPLGYTF. The CDR3 region has the DNA TGCAGCGTTGTTTCAGGCCCCCTTGGCTACACCTTC.

This rearrangement joins TRBV28 to TRBJ1-5; D not resolved. This CDR3 is built from 16 residues. CDR1 MDHEN and CDR2 SYDVKM come from the germline V gene. Trimming cost V 5 bases and J 1 base, with 15 bases left between them. Here the CDR3 DNA reads TGTGCCAGCAGTCCTAGTGGGGATTGGAGCAATCAGCCCCAGCATTTT. Its protein product is CASSPSGDWSNQPQHF.

V gene TRBV7-2 combines with J gene TRBJ2-7; TRBD2 is a possible D gene (6 bases). The CDR3 is 15 amino acids. V was trimmed by 5 bases and J by 2 bases, leaving 16 bases between them. Looked up from germline, CDR1 is SGHTA and CDR2 is FQGNSA. The CDR3 is CASSQAGLPTYEQYF. The CDR3 DNA sequence: TGTGCCAGCAGCCAAGCCGGACTACCCACCTACGAGCAGTACTTC. Full variable domain (remainder filled in from reference TRBV7-2 and TRBJ2-7): GAGVSQSPSNKVTEKGKDVELRCDPISGHTALYWYRQSLGQGLEFLIYFQGNSAPDKSGLPSDRFSAERTGGSVSTLTIQRTQQEDSAVYLCASSQAGLPTYEQYFGPGTRLTVT.

This clonotype was seen many times. CDR3 protein: CSARDRGDNSPLHF. CDR3 nucleotide sequence: TGCAGTGCTAGAGACAGGGGAGATAATTCACCCCTCCACTTT. V and J are TRBV20-1 and TRBJ1-6; D possibly corresponds to TRBD1 (6 bases). This CDR3 has 14 amino acids. Deletions cut 0 bases from V and 5 bases from J, with 8 bases between. Germline CDR1 DFQATT, CDR2 SNEGSKA (reference sequence).

This clonotype was picked up a small number of times. The chain has TRBV12-3 or TRBV12-4 and TRBJ1-1; D gene ambiguous. The CDR3 has 13 amino acids. With 8 bases removed from V and 5 bases from J, the gap between germline ends came to 15 bases. CDR3 DNA: TGTGCCAGCCGGACCATCGAAGGGACTGAAGCTTTCTTT. Residues: CASRTIEGTEAFF.

The table lists this clonotype with a count of one. Possible read error: a much larger clone is one base away. The J gene is TRBJ2-5, the V gene TRBV14, with a possible D match to TRBD1 (6 bases). From germline, CDR1 is SGHDN and CDR2 FVKESK. The CDR3 covers 12 residues. CDR3 in DNA: TGTGCCGGCAGCCACAGGGAAGAGACCCAGTACTTC. Translation gives CAGSHREETQYF.

In nucleotides, the CDR3 is TGTGCCAGCAGCCTCCTGGCCGGAGACTACGAGCAGTACTTC. Protein sequence: CASSLLAGDYEQYF. The rearrangement joins TRBV6-5 to TRBJ2-7; D uncertain. The length of the CDR3 is 14 residues. The V gene lost 6 bases and the J gene lost 3 bases, with 15 bases spanning the gap. CDR1 and CDR2 (germline): MNHEY, SVGAGI.